This is a list of T cell receptor beta chains from one sample in a study of shared clonotypes between healthy human individuals. Method: immunoSEQ multiplex PCR; TCRdb's copy keeps in-frame clones and lacks some. The table lists about 2 million clones, approximately 95% of them singletons. Sequenced input: naive CD4+ T cells sorted from blood. The receptor set was obtained from a man aged 18 to 29 in good health. Both conserved end residues are part of each CDR3. D genes are given only for firm matches. Clone size appears in some rows only: once, few, many, or a class for an expanded clone.

j_gene | abundance | v_gene | d_gene | CDR3aa | CDR3nt
TRBJ1-2 | once | TRBV18 | . | CASRSLGDGYTF | TGTGCCAGCCGCAGTTTGGGTGATGGCTACACCTTC
TRBJ2-7 | once | TRBV21-1 | . | CASSKEGQGGYEQYF | TGTGCCAGCAGCAAAGAGGGACAGGGGGGATACGAGCAGTACTTC
TRBJ1-1 | . | TRBV29-1 | . | CSVPGGSGHLPNTEAFF | TGCAGCGTACCTGGAGGTTCTGGACACCTACCGAACACTGAAGCTTTCTTT
TRBJ2-2 | . | TRBV29-1 | . | CSVISGNWAGELFF | TGCAGCGTCATCTCAGGGAATTGGGCCGGGGAGCTGTTTTTT
TRBJ1-6 | . | TRBV7-9 | TRBD1 | CASSARQGDLYNSPLHF | TGTGCCAGCAGCGCCCGACAGGGTGACTTATATAATTCACCCCTCCACTTT
TRBJ2-2 | once | TRBV2 | . | CASYEQGLTGELFF | TGTGCCAGCTATGAACAGGGTCTAACCGGGGAGCTGTTTTTT
TRBJ2-7 | . | TRBV19 | . | CASSIGRAYEQYF | TGTGCCAGTAGTATCGGCAGGGCCTACGAGCAGTACTTC
TRBJ1-5 | . | TRBV2 | . | CASTGIGPRQPQHF | TGTGCCAGCACCGGCATAGGGCCGCGTCAGCCCCAGCATTTT
TRBJ2-1 | once | TRBV5-1 | . | CASSLQMNEQFF | TGCGCCAGCAGCCTCCAGATGAATGAGCAGTTCTTC
TRBJ1-1 | . | TRBV2 | . | CASSVSGTEAFF | TGTGCCAGCAGTGTGTCGGGGACTGAAGCTTTCTTT
TRBJ2-4 | . | TRBV9 | TRBD2 | CASSPRELGNIQYF | TGTGCCAGCAGCCCGCGGGAGTTGGGAAACATTCAGTACTTC
TRBJ2-1 | . | TRBV11-2 | TRBD2 | CASTSRLAGINREQFF | TGTGCCAGCACCTCCCGGCTAGCGGGAATCAATCGTGAGCAGTTCTTC
TRBJ1-1 | . | TRBV4-1 | . | CASSQVPTEAFF | TGCGCCAGCAGCCAAGTTCCCACTGAAGCTTTCTTT
TRBJ1-2 | . | TRBV9 | TRBD1 | CASSLTGDGYTF | TGTGCCAGCAGCCTGACAGGGGATGGCTACACCTTC
TRBJ1-1 | . | TRBV30 | TRBD1 | CAWDRGLNTEAFF | TGTGCCTGGGACAGGGGGCTGAACACTGAAGCTTTCTTT
TRBJ2-1 | . | TRBV5-1 | . | CASSRLGISNEQFF | TGCGCCAGCAGCCGTCTAGGGATATCCAATGAGCAGTTCTTC
TRBJ2-1 | . | TRBV5-4 | . | CASSSPAYVDNEQFF | TGTGCCAGCAGCTCCCCCGCCTACGTAGACAATGAGCAGTTCTTC
TRBJ1-4 | . | TRBV30 | TRBD1 | CASTGVNEKLFF | TGTGCCTCGACAGGGGTTAATGAAAAACTGTTTTTT
TRBJ2-4 | . | TRBV7-2 | . | CASSPGRDQNIQYF | TGTGCCAGCAGCCCCGGCAGGGACCAAAACATTCAGTACTTC
TRBJ1-6 | . | TRBV5-4 | . | CASSSYSDSPLHF | TGTGCCAGCAGTTCCTACAGTGATTCACCCCTCCACTTT
TRBJ2-5 | . | TRBV11-2 | . | CASSLAGGSQETQYF | TGTGCCAGCAGCTTAGCCGGGGGTAGCCAAGAGACCCAGTACTTC
TRBJ1-6 | . | TRBV6-5 | . | CASSYEDSPLHF | TGTGCCAGCAGTTATGAAGATTCACCCCTCCACTTT
TRBJ2-2 | . | TRBV6-1 | . | CASSFPAATGELFF | TGTGCCAGCAGTTTCCCAGCGGCTACCGGGGAGCTGTTTTTT
TRBJ2-7 | few | TRBV5-1 | . | CASSPNAGLGYEQYF | TGCGCCAGCAGCCCAAACGCGGGCCTCGGCTACGAGCAGTACTTC
TRBJ2-3 | . | TRBV5-1 | TRBD1 | CASSPDRGGGDTQYF | TGCGCCAGCAGCCCGGACAGGGGCGGGGGAGATACGCAGTATTTT
TRBJ1-2 | . | TRBV5-1 | TRBD1 | CASSSPGTEYYGYTF | TGCGCCAGCAGCTCGCCCGGGACAGAATACTATGGCTACACCTTC
TRBJ2-7 | . | TRBV6-6 | . | CASSYTSYEQYF | TGTGCCAGCAGTTATACGAGTTACGAGCAGTACTTC
TRBJ2-3 | . | TRBV7-3 | TRBD2 | CASSLIAGESTDTQYF | TGTGCCAGCAGCTTAATAGCGGGGGAAAGCACAGATACGCAGTATTTT
TRBJ1-5 | few | TRBV19 | TRBD1 | CASRTGNSNQPQHF | TGTGCCAGTCGGACAGGGAATAGCAATCAGCCCCAGCATTTT
TRBJ2-5 | . | TRBV7-9 | . | CASSLVPKETQYF | TGTGCCAGCAGCTTAGTCCCAAAAGAGACCCAGTACTTC
TRBJ2-3 | . | TRBV7-8 | TRBD2 | CASSTGLAGADTQYF | TGTGCCAGCAGCACGGGACTAGCGGGAGCAGATACGCAGTATTTT
TRBJ2-2 | . | TRBV28 | TRBD2 | CASSRHSSGGSGELFF | TGTGCCAGCAGTCGTCATTCTAGCGGGGGTTCGGGGGAGCTGTTTTTT
TRBJ1-2 | . | TRBV15 | . | CATSRAYTF | TGTGCCACCAGCAGAGCCTACACCTTC
TRBJ1-4 | . | TRBV27 | . | CASRSFATNEKLFF | TGTGCCAGCAGGAGCTTCGCAACTAATGAAAAACTGTTTTTT
TRBJ2-1 | . | TRBV28 | TRBD2 | CASPPSGWGGYNEQFF | TGTGCCAGCCCACCTTCCGGGTGGGGGGGGTACAATGAGCAGTTCTTC
TRBJ2-5 | . | TRBV7-6 | . | CASSSTGKGETQYF | TGTGCCAGCAGCTCAACAGGGAAAGGGGAGACCCAGTACTTC
TRBJ1-1 | . | TRBV7-3 | TRBD1 | CASSLQGAGTEAFF | TGTGCCAGCAGCTTACAGGGGGCTGGCACTGAAGCTTTCTTT
TRBJ2-5 | . | TRBV18 | TRBD2 | CASSLAGGPLETQYF | TGTGCCAGCTCCTTAGCGGGAGGGCCGTTGGAGACCCAGTACTTC
TRBJ1-2 | . | TRBV5-1 | . | CASRFGIDGYTF | TGCGCCAGCAGGTTCGGGATCGATGGCTACACCTTC
TRBJ2-7 | . | TRBV5-5 | . | CASSLLAVGSYEQYF | TGTGCCAGCAGCTTGTTGGCGGTGGGCTCCTACGAGCAGTACTTC
TRBJ2-1 | . | TRBV2 | . | CASSELGPRYNEQFF | TGTGCCAGCAGTGAGCTGGGACCGCGTTACAATGAGCAGTTCTTC
TRBJ2-1 | . | TRBV30 | TRBD1 | CAWSVQGNNEQFF | TGTGCCTGGAGTGTACAGGGGAATAATGAGCAGTTCTTC
TRBJ2-3 | . | TRBV6-5 | TRBD2 | CASSWASGATDTQYF | TGTGCCAGCAGTTGGGCTAGCGGGGCCACAGATACGCAGTATTTT
TRBJ2-3 | . | TRBV10-3 | . | CAAGLPTDTQYF | TGTGCCGCGGGACTTCCCACAGATACGCAGTATTTT
TRBJ2-2 | . | TRBV12-2 | . | CASRHIAGNTGELFF | TGTGCAAGTCGCCATATAGCGGGAAACACCGGGGAGCTGTTTTTT
TRBJ2-3 | . | TRBV4-1 | TRBD1 | CASSQDFGTGRTDTQYF | TGCGCCAGCAGCCAAGATTTCGGGACAGGTCGAACGGATACGCAGTATTTT
TRBJ2-6 | . | TRBV7-3 | TRBD1 | CASSSGQGETNVLTF | TGTGCCAGCAGCTCGGGACAGGGTGAGACCAACGTCCTGACTTTC
TRBJ1-2 | . | TRBV30 | . | CAWSVGFNYGYTF | TGTGCCTGGAGTGTGGGGTTTAACTATGGCTACACCTTC
TRBJ1-2 | . | TRBV7-9 | . | CASSLGSISYGYTF | TGTGCCAGCAGCTTAGGTTCGATTTCCTATGGCTACACCTTC
TRBJ1-5 | . | TRBV9 | . | CASSVEAGSNQPQHF | TGTGCCAGCAGCGTAGAGGCAGGGAGCAATCAGCCCCAGCATTTT
TRBJ2-7 | . | TRBV19 | . | CASSISAGPYEQYF | TGTGCCAGTAGTATTAGCGCGGGCCCCTACGAGCAGTACTTC
TRBJ2-3 | . | TRBV7-3 | TRBD2 | CASSEGLAGGQDTQYF | TGTGCCAGCAGCGAAGGACTAGCGGGGGGGCAGGATACGCAGTATTTT
TRBJ1-6 | . | TRBV2 | TRBD1 | CASSVGQGLNNSPLHF | TGTGCCAGCAGTGTTGGACAGGGATTGAATAATTCACCCCTCCACTTT
TRBJ1-1 | . | TRBV2 | . | CASGDRRTEAFF | TGTGCCAGCGGGGATCGACGGACTGAAGCTTTCTTT
TRBJ1-2 | . | TRBV5-1 | TRBD1 | CASSLEWDRGLNYGYTF | TGCGCCAGCAGCCTTGAGTGGGACAGGGGCCTAAACTATGGCTACACCTTC
TRBJ2-7 | once | TRBV30 | TRBD2 | CAWSVLAAYEQYF | TGTGCCTGGAGTGTACTAGCGGCATACGAGCAGTACTTC
TRBJ2-5 | . | TRBV4-1 | TRBD1 | CASSLGQGEETQYF | TGCGCCAGCAGCCTGGGACAGGGTGAGGAGACCCAGTACTTC